The following is a T cell receptor beta chain sequence with its context. Ten or more counts support this clonotype. Its antigen is still unknown. No quality values exist for individual bases; no much larger clone is one base distant. The sample belongs to a study of T cells in Graves' hyperthyroidism and ophthalmopathy (dated by TCRdb to about 2019). Context from the whole study: Peripheral blood samples were taken at initial diagnosis, before any treatment was given. The paper describes TCR Vbeta CDR3 sequencing of 135 peripheral blood samples, made up of about 40 ophthalmopathy patients, 70 to 75 hyperthyroidism patients and about 17 progressor patients. An independent validation cohort of under 20 hyperthyroidism patients and 17 patients who later progressed to ophthalmopathy tested prospective prediction of ophthalmopathy. Following sampling, methimazole starting at 30 mg daily was given to hyperthyroidism patients, and high-dose intravenous methylprednisolone was given to ophthalmopathy patients. In over five Graves' hyperthyroidism patients, the study also compared T-cell repertoires from thyroid tissue with T-cell repertoires from blood. To identify TCR V-J signatures that set the groups apart, the researchers used a discovery cohort of 90 to 100 patients, made up of under 50 with Graves' ophthalmopathy and around 58 with stable Graves' hyperthyroidism. The 100 or so discovery patients were randomly divided into training and test sets at a 7:3 ratio. The investigation overall reported the following: No statistical method was used to set the sample size in advance, and investigators knew the group allocation. In validation, the model predicted progression to ophthalmopathy with around 71% sensitivity and 72% to 75% specificity, a median of roughly seven months before onset. Ophthalmopathy was separated from stable hyperthyroidism by a 13 V-J signature model, with over 85% sensitivity and approximately 81% specificity obtained in cross-validation and 80%/75% obtained in testing. Blood samples also contained most of the expanded thyroid clonotypes (frequency above 0.001), which suggests that blood repertoires may reflect thyroid immune responses.

TCR beta CDR3 regions were amplified from RNA transcripts. For the first round of RT-PCR on the TCR CDR3, the HTBI primer set was used together with the Qiagen OneStep RT-PCR kit. A second multiplex PCR round built the libraries, followed by size selection and purification. The libraries were sequenced on an Illumina HiSeq2000 using paired-end 100 bp reads. The study's processing was this. SOAPnuke was used to process the raw data, removing reads that contained adapters or uncalled bases, had a mean Phred below 15, or lacked an exact match to the constant primer or identifier. COPE v1.2.5 was used to merge the high-quality paired reads, and each unique nucleotide sequence was defined as a clonotype. Clonotypes were aligned to IMGT TRBV, TRBD and TRBJ reference segments using MiTCR v1.1. The analysis included only V-J combinations with a frequency above 0.0001, which together covered more than 99% of the repertoires. A TCS score was defined as the ratio between F50 (clonal expansion) and ExV (chaos), using BLOSUM62-based TCRdist between CDR3 peptides within each V-J. Welch's t-statistics and random forest reduced just over 500 V-J features to some 14, which were used in a naive Bayes classifier (R e1071). TCRdb reanalyzed the raw reads on its own, using fastp at Q25 for trimming and MiXCR for clone calling, and kept in-frame beta chains. Each entry is one CDR3 protein sequence, shown with its most common DNA and genes. TCRdb, not the original authors, processed these V and J calls. For this sample the table gives roughly 400,000 distinct CDR3 sequences, of which over 11% were detected only once. Clones ranked in the top ten supply 28% of the sample.

The CDR3, cysteine through phenylalanine, is 10 amino acids long. The CDR3 DNA has 30 bases and is translated from base 1. The V end loses 5 bases and the J end loses 10 bases, and a stretch of 9 bases separates them. CDR1 and CDR2, looked up from the germline V gene (reference sequence), are DFQATT and SNEGSKA. Ophthalmopathy patients had moderately to severely active disease, Clinical Activity Score of at least 3, NOSPECS grade of at least 4, and duration under 3 months. Patients with uncontrolled infections, other autoimmune diseases, pregnancy or lactation were excluded. Diagnoses were based on clinical symptoms, serum thyroxine and TRAb, thyroid ultrasound and orbital computed tomography. PBMCs were separated from approximately 9.9 ml of fresh peripheral blood using Ficoll-Paque density gradient centrifugation. Total RNA was extracted using Trizol reagent, and RNA quality was assessed on an Agilent 2100 Bioanalyzer.

In this chain, TRBV20-1 is recombined with TRBJ2-1, with the D gene call left open. The clonotype comes from a man aged 45 to 65 with Graves' ophthalmopathy. The material sequenced was blood. The CDR3 amino acid sequence is: CSAYSSEQFF. Read as DNA, the sequence is TGCAGTGCTTACAGCTCGGAGCAGTTCTTC.